The 25 T cell receptor beta chains below were found in one sample sequenced in a study of T-cell memory formation after mild COVID-19. TCRdb re-called the 5' RACE reads with MiXCR, one entry per CDR3 protein. This table has under 200,000 distinct CDR3 sequences, about 28% appearing once. Input material: PBMCs or a T cell subset sorted from them (not recorded which). The source is an adult woman who had mild COVID-19 (a few samples of this study predate the infection). Cell type and time point are not known.

For the CDR3, the DNA is TGCGCCAGCAGCTTGGCCGGAACTACGAGCTCCTACAATGAGCAGTTCTTC. It translates to CASSLAGTTSSYNEQFF. The chain couples TRBV5-1 to TRBJ2-1; no clear D gene. This CDR3 has 17 amino acids. The germline V gene encodes CDR1 SGHRS and CDR2 YFSETQ. V was trimmed by 0 bases and J by 0 bases, leaving 13 bases between them.

As for this clonotype: One base away lies a much larger clone, so this may be a sequencing read error. The chain employs TRBV12-3 or TRBV12-4 and TRBJ2-7; D not resolved. V gave up 3 bases and J gave up 3 bases, with 9 bases separating them. The length of the CDR3 is 13 residues. The DNA for the CDR3 is TGTGCCAGCAGTTTCGAAGAGAGCTACGAGCAGTACTTC. It codes for CASSFEESYEQYF.

This clonotype occurred a few times. This chain links TRBV7-6 with TRBJ1-3; 7 bases align to TRBD1. The CDR3 has 18 amino acids. Germline CDR1 is SGHVS and CDR2 is FNYEAQ. The J segment lost 0 bases and the V segment lost 5 bases, leaving 13 bases of the junction unmatched. This CDR3 is CASSKLQGRGSSGNTIYF. The CDR3 coding sequence is TGTGCCAGCAGCAAATTACAGGGGCGGGGAAGCTCTGGAAACACCATATATTTT.

The chain uses TRBV7-8 and TRBJ2-3, with 13 bases that match TRBD2. This CDR3 contains 16 residues. The V gene's germline CDR1 is SGHVS and CDR2 FQNEAQ. V trimming: 5 bases; J trimming: 3 bases; junction bases outside the gene matches: 5. The CDR3 protein is CASSVSGLAGTDTQYF. DNA for the CDR3: TGTGCCAGCAGCGTTTCGGGACTAGCGGGGACAGATACGCAGTATTTT.

The chain links TRBV3-1 to TRBJ2-5; a weak D match, TRBD1 (6 bases). Trimming stripped 7 bases from V and 4 bases from J, with 13 bases between. The length of the CDR3 is 13 residues. Germline lookup yields CDR1 LGHDT and CDR2 YNNKEL (reference sequence). As DNA, the CDR3 is TGTGCCAGCAAAGCAAGGACAGTAGAGACCCAGTACTTC. It yields the protein CASKARTVETQYF.

The chain is built from TRBV2 and TRBJ1-4; 10 bases fit TRBD1. V was clipped by 11 bases and J by 12 bases; unmatched bases: 9. The CDR3 spans 12 residues. Germline V gene data show CDR1 as SNHLY and CDR2 as FYNNEI. Here the CDR3 DNA reads TGTGCCGCACTAGGACAGGGGGGACAACTGTTTTTT. This encodes CAALGQGGQLFF.

The V gene is TRBV24-1, the J gene TRBJ2-2, with unresolved D. CDR3 length: 12 residues. The germline V and J ends were trimmed by 10 bases and 7 bases, with 12 bases remaining between them. Germline V CDR1 and CDR2: KGHDR, SFDVKD. The CDR3 DNA reads as TGTGCCACAGGGCTTCAAGGCGGGGAGCTGTTTTTT. Translating it yields CATGLQGGELFF.

The chain employs TRBV7-3 and TRBJ2-1; the D gene is possibly TRBD2 (6 bases). With 1 base removed from V and 4 bases from J, the gap between germline ends came to 11 bases. This CDR3 region has 15 residues. CDR1 is SGHTA, CDR2 FQGTGA, per germline. The CDR3 nucleotides read TGTGCCAGCAGCTTAAAAGTGGGACTGTACAATGAGCAGTTCTTC. It translates to CASSLKVGLYNEQFF.

The chain employs TRBV20-1 and TRBJ2-1, with D perhaps matching TRBD2 (6 bases). The CDR3 length is 13 residues. V was shortened by 0 bases and J by 10 bases, with 13 bases between the two germline ends. Germline CDR1 and CDR2: DFQATT and SNEGSKA (reference sequence). The CDR3 here is CSARERDSLEQFF. Here the CDR3 DNA reads TGCAGTGCTAGAGAACGGGACTCCCTGGAGCAGTTCTTC.

The chain has TRBV7-9 and TRBJ2-1; 9 nucleotides line up with TRBD2. J gave up 7 bases and V 3 bases, and 7 bases lay outside the gene matches. This CDR3 is 15 amino acids long. The V gene's germline CDR1 is SEHNR and CDR2 FQNEAQ (reference sequence). CDR3 bases: TGTGCCAGCAGCTTCCCAAGCGGGGGGTTAAATGAGCAGTTCTTC. Its protein is CASSFPSGGLNEQFF.

The chain joins TRBV14 to TRBJ1-1; possible D gene TRBD1, 6 bases. The V gene's germline CDR1 is SGHDN and CDR2 FVKESK. The CDR3 extends over 14 amino acids. V gave up 1 base and J gave up 5 bases, with 11 bases separating them. Written as DNA, the CDR3 is TGTGCCAGCAGCCAAGGAATCAGGGGTACTGAAGCTTTCTTT. It yields the protein CASSQGIRGTEAFF.

This chain connects TRBV6-2 or TRBV6-3 to TRBJ2-1; 14 bases agree with TRBD2. The ends lost 7 bases at V and 6 bases at J; junction bases unmatched: 8. Germline V lookup: CDR1 MNHEY, CDR2 SVGEGT. This CDR3 comprises 16 residues. CDR3 residues: CASTLYGLAGGNEQFF. The CDR3 DNA reads as TGTGCCAGCACCCTATATGGACTAGCGGGGGGCAATGAGCAGTTCTTC.

This rearrangement joins TRBV2 to TRBJ2-1, with a tentative D call TRBD2 (6 bases). The ends were cut back, 7 bases at V and 9 bases at J, with 13 bases in the middle. Germline V gene sequence: CDR1 SNHLY, CDR2 FYNNEI. The CDR3 covers 12 residues. This CDR3 reads CASTLGEVEQFF. The CDR3 DNA reads TGTGCCAGCACTCTGGGGGAGGTTGAGCAGTTCTTC.

This clonotype showed up many times. V is TRBV11-2 and J is TRBJ1-2; 8 nucleotides agree with TRBD1. V dropped 0 bases and J dropped 2; count of bases not matched to a gene: 5. Germline values: CDR1 SGHAT, CDR2 FQNNGV. The CDR3 is 16 residues long. Here the CDR3 reads CASSLDTGTGNYGYTF. The CDR3 coding sequence is TGTGCCAGCAGCTTAGATACCGGGACAGGCAACTATGGCTACACCTTC.

The rearrangement joins TRBV30 to TRBJ1-4, with 8 bases aligning to TRBD1. The CDR3 sequence is 13 residues long. Germline CDR1 GTSNPN, CDR2 SVGIG (reference sequence). V was clipped by 5 bases and J by 15 bases; unmatched bases: 14. CDR3 nucleotide sequence: TGTGCCTGGGGACAGGGCCAAGGTGAAAAGGTGTTTTTT. Protein: CAWGQGQGEKVFF.

Only a few counts were recorded for this clonotype. The genes are TRBV7-6 and TRBJ2-7, with D possibly being TRBD2 (6 bases). The CDR3 is 13 amino acids. The V end lost 1 base, the J end lost 6 bases, and 10 bases lay between the germline ends. Per germline, CDR1 SGHVS and CDR2 FNYEAQ. The CDR3 DNA sequence: TGTGCCAGCAGCTTAGTAGGAGGGTCCGAGCAGTACTTC. This sequence encodes CASSLVGGSEQYF.

This chain connects TRBV29-1 to TRBJ1-5, with D possibly matching TRBD1 (6 bases). CDR1 is SQVTM and CDR2 is ANQGSEA in the germline V gene. Trimming took off 6 bases at V and 2 bases at J, with 26 bases between the two ends. The CDR3 is made up of 18 amino acids. Here the CDR3 reads CSVPRPTPADRRNQPQHF. The CDR3 DNA sequence: TGCAGCGTCCCCCGTCCCACCCCCGCGGACAGACGCAATCAGCCCCAGCATTTT. The complete variable domain, with remaining parts taken from reference TRBV29-1 and TRBJ1-5, reads SAVISQKPSRDICQRGTSLTIQCQVDSQVTMMFWYRQQPGQSLTLIATANQGSEATYESGFVIDKFPISRPNLTFSTLTVSNMSPEDSSIYLCSVPRPTPADRRNQPQHFGDGTRLSIL.

This clonotype has a handful of counts. The chain recombines TRBV12-3 or TRBV12-4 with TRBJ1-1, with TRBD1 matching over 10 bases. CDR3 length: 16 residues. With 6 bases clipped from V and 8 bases from J, the junction kept 15 bases outside the gene matches. The CDR3 DNA reads as TGTGCCAGCAGCCTCCGGGACAGGGGCAGTCCGAAGGAAGCTTTCTTT. Amino acid sequence: CASSLRDRGSPKEAFF.

The chain uses TRBV5-8 and TRBJ2-7; D unclear. Trimming pared 0 bases from V and 0 bases from J, leaving 10 bases between. CDR1 SGHTS and CDR2 YDEGEE come from the germline V gene. The CDR3 sequence is 15 residues long. The CDR3 protein is CASSLEAARSYEQYF. In DNA, the CDR3 is TGTGCCAGCAGCTTGGAGGCAGCCCGCTCCTACGAGCAGTACTTC.

The gene calls are TRBV6-5 and TRBJ1-2; D perhaps matches TRBD1 (5 bases). CDR3 length: 16 residues. V lost 10 bases to trimming and J lost 5 bases, with 26 bases between them. Germline V CDR1 and CDR2: MNHEY, SVGAGI. As DNA, the CDR3 is TGTGCCACCCGCTACTCTAATCCGGCCAGGGAATATGGCTACACCTTC. Translating gives CATRYSNPAREYGYTF.

This clonotype was seen a handful of times. The chain employs TRBV15 and TRBJ1-3; D unresolved. Germline lookup yields CDR1 LNHNV and CDR2 YYDKDF (reference sequence). Trimming shortened V by 5 bases and J by 0 bases, and 8 bases separated the two germline ends. The CDR3 length is 14 residues. The CDR3 DNA follows: TGTGCCACCAGCGGTCCCGGCTCTGGAAACACCATATATTTT. Translation gives CATSGPGSGNTIYF.

This clonotype has only a few counts. The rearrangement uses TRBV14 and TRBJ2-1, with 11 bases matching TRBD2. This CDR3 spans 16 amino acids. The germline V gene has CDR1 SGHDN and CDR2 FVKESK. The V segment lost 2 bases and the J segment 3 bases; nucleotides outside the gene matches: 3. The CDR3 coding sequence is TGTGCCAGCAGCCAATATAGCGGGAGGGGCTACAATGAGCAGTTCTTC. This gives the protein CASSQYSGRGYNEQFF.

J is TRBJ2-1 and V is TRBV10-3; D uncertain. CDR1 and CDR2 from the germline V gene are ENHRY and SYGVKD. Trimming took off 0 bases at V and 5 bases at J, with 17 bases between the two ends. The CDR3 has 17 residues. DNA for the CDR3: TGTGCCATCAGTGAGTCGCATTACAGAACTCAGCACAATGAGCAGTTCTTC. It translates to CAISESHYRTQHNEQFF.

This clonotype was recorded many times. The rearrangement links TRBV19 to TRBJ2-7; 11 bases fit TRBD2. V trimming: 8 bases; J trimming: 1 base; junction bases outside the gene matches: 1. The CDR3 is made up of 13 amino acids. The germline gives CDR1 LNHDA, CDR2 SQIVND (reference sequence). The CDR3 spells CASRTSGSYEQYF. The DNA of the CDR3 is TGTGCCAGTCGGACTAGCGGGTCCTACGAGCAGTACTTC.

The rearrangement uses TRBV12-3 or TRBV12-4 and TRBJ1-2; D ambiguous. This CDR3 is built from 11 residues. Trimming left V 7 bases short and J 6 bases short, with 9 bases between. The CDR3 sequence is CASMWSNGYTF. Written as DNA, the CDR3 is TGTGCCAGCATGTGGTCCAATGGCTACACCTTC.